The table lists the clone carrying this T cell receptor beta chain with many counts. Its antigen is unidentified. The TCR beta library used iRepertoire HTBI primers with Arm-PCR amplification of CDR3. One entry per CDR3 protein results from TCRdb running MiXCR on the multiplex PCR reads. The table records approximately 440,000 distinct CDR3 sequences, 23% of them present only once. These data come from a study of regulatory T cells in long-lasting Graves disease. Study background: Persistence in Graves' disease required over 5 years of antithyroid drugs plus positive TSH receptor antibodies. Broader study findings: Segments TRBV28, TRBJ1-2 and TRBJ2-5 showed preferential usage in persistent disease. Newly diagnosed patients shared about a thousand public clonotypes; persistent patients shared around 2,800. Analyses excluded thyroid tissue, covering peripheral blood alone.

As to time point: persistent/refractory GD, antithyroid drugs over 5 years with positive TRAb. With RNA extracted from PBMCs as input, the TCR library was made. V lost 2 bases and J 4 bases, leaving 6 bases between the germline ends. CDR1 SNHLY and CDR2 FYNNEI come from the germline V gene. The CDR3 has 12 residues. The input for sequencing was peripheral blood mononuclear cells (PBMCs), taken when the disease was refractory, from a patient treated with antithyroid drugs. The rearrangement uses TRBV2 and TRBJ2-7, with D uncertain. The clonotype originates from a female donor with Graves disease. The CDR3 sequence: CASSESRYEQYF. CDR3 DNA sequence: TGTGCCAGCAGTGAAAGTCGGTACGAGCAGTACTTC.